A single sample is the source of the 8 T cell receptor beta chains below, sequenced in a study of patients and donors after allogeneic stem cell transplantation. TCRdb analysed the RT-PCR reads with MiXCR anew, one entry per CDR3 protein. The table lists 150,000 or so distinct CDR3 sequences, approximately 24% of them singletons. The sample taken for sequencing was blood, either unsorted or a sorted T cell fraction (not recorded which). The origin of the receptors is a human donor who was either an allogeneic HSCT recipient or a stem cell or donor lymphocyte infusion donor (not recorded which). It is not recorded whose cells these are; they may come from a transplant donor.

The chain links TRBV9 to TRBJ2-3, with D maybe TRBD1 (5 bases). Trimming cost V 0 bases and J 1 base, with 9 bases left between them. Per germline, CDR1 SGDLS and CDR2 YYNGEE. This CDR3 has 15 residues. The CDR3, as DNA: TGTGCCAGCAGCGTAGGAGTCAGGGGCACAGATACGCAGTATTTT. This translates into CASSVGVRGTDTQYF.

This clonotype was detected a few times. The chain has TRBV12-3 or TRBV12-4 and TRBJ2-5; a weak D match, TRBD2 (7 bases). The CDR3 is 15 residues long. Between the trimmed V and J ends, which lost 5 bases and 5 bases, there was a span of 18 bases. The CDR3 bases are TGTGCCAGCAGTCCACGGACTAGGGGGGGGGAGACCCAGTACTTC. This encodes CASSPRTRGGETQYF.

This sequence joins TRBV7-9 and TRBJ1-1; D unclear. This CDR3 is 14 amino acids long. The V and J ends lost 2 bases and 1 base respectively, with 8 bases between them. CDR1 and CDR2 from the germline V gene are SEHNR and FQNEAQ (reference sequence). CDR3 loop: CASSLWRGNTEAFF. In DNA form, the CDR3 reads TGTGCCAGCAGCTTATGGCGGGGGAACACTGAAGCTTTCTTT.

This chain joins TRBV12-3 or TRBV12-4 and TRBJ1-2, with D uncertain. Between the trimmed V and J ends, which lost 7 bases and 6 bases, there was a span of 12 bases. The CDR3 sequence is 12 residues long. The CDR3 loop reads CASNPGGDGYTF. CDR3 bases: TGTGCCAGCAACCCGGGCGGTGATGGCTACACCTTC.

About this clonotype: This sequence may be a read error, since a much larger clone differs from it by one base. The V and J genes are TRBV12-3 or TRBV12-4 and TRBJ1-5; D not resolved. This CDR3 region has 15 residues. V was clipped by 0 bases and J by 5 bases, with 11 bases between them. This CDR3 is CASSLAQGPDQPQHF. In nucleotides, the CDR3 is TGTGCCAGCAGTTTAGCGCAAGGACCCGATCAGCCCCAGCATTTT.

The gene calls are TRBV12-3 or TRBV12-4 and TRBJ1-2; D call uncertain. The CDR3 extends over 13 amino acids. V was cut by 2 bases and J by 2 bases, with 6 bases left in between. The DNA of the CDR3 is TGTGCCAGCAGTTTACAAGTCAACTATGGCTACACCTTC. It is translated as CASSLQVNYGYTF.

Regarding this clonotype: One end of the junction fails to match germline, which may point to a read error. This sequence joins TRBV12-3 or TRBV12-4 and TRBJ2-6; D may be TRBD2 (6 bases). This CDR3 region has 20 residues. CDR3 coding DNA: TGTGCCGGCAGTTTGACTAGACGGGGCGCGGTCATTCGAGGGGCCAACGTCCTGACTTTC. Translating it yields CAGSLTRRGAVIRGANVLTF.

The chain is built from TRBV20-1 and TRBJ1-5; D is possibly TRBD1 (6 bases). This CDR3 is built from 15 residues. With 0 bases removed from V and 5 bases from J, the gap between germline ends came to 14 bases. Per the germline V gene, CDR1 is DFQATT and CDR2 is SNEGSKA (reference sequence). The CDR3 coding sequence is TGCAGTGCTAGAGATTCTGCGGGGGCGGATCAGCCCCAGCATTTT. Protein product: CSARDSAGADQPQHF.